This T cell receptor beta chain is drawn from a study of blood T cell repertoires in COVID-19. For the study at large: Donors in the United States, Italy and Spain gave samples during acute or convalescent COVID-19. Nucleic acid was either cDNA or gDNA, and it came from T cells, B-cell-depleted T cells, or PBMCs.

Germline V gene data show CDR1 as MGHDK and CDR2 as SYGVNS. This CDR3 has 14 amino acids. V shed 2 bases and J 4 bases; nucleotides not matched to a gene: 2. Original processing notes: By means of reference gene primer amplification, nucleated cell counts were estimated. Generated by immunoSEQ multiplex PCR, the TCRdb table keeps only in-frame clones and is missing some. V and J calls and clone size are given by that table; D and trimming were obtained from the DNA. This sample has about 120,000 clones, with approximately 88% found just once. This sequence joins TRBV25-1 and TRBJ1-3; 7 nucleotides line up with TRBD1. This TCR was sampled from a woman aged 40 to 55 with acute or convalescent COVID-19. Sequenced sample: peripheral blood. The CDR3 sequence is CASSETGQGNTIYF. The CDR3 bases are TGTGCCAGCAGTGAAACGGGACAGGGAAACACCATATATTTT.